This T cell receptor beta chain was recovered during a study of CD4 and CD8 cells across lung adenocarcinoma regions. The patients had localized lung adenocarcinoma, a non-small cell subtype. The V end lost 1 base, the J end lost 5 bases, and 24 bases lay between the germline ends. This CDR3 region has 19 residues. CDR1 SGHTA and CDR2 FQGNSA come from the germline V gene. MiXCR was run by TCRdb on the PCR reads, yielding one entry per CDR3 protein. The sample lists roughly 8,400 distinct CDR3 sequences, about 50% occurring once. Sequenced: CD8+ T cells from the center of a lung tumor. The rearrangement uses TRBV7-2 and TRBJ2-1; D assignment may be TRBD1 or TRBD2 (5 bases each). The origin of this receptor is a male donor with lung adenocarcinoma. The CD4 and CD8 labels of this study may be unreliable. CDR3 sequence reads: CASSLGVLGVGRSNNEQFF. CDR3 nucleotide sequence: TGTGCCAGCAGCTTAGGGGTATTGGGGGTGGGACGAAGTAACAATGAGCAGTTCTTC.